The 19 T cell receptor beta chains reported below all come from one sample, sequenced in a study of OX40 agonist ivuxolimab in advanced cancers. Some clones are missing from TCRdb's copy, which holds only in-frame ones; the method was immunoSEQ multiplex PCR. The sample includes around 15,000 clones, 77% of them seen just once. Sequencing used CD4+ or CD8+ T cells sorted from blood, obtained in a trial of the OX40 agonist ivuxolimab. The receptors originated from an adult with an advanced solid tumor such as melanoma, head and neck, liver or kidney cancer.

This clone has a handful of counts. The chain couples TRBV2 to TRBJ2-6; D not certain. Germline CDR1 and CDR2: SNHLY and FYNNEI. The ends were cut back, 7 bases at V and 0 bases at J, with 13 bases in the middle. This CDR3 is built from 16 residues. In nucleotides, the CDR3 is TGTGCCAGCACCCCCCGGGTCGGCTCTGGGGCCAACGTCCTGACTTTC. Translating gives CASTPRVGSGANVLTF.

The V call is TRBV4-1, the J call TRBJ2-5; the D gene is possibly TRBD1 (6 bases). Per the germline V gene, CDR1 is MGHRA and CDR2 is YSYEKL. The CDR3 length is 16 residues. Trimming left V 0 bases short and J 2 bases short, with 13 bases between. The CDR3 region is CASSQEHRGIQETQYF. CDR3 DNA sequence: TGCGCCAGCAGCCAAGAACATAGGGGGATTCAAGAGACCCAGTACTTC.

The CDR3 coding sequence is TGTGCCAGCAGCAAAAGAGGGGACTACGAGCAGTACTTC. This translates into CASSKRGDYEQYF. The chain is built from TRBV9 and TRBJ2-7; D is tentatively TRBD1 or TRBD2 (5 bases each). The V and J ends lost 4 bases and 3 bases respectively, with 11 bases between them. CDR1 and CDR2 (germline): SGDLS, YYNGEE. The CDR3 runs 13 residues.

The sample holds one count of this clone. The chain carries TRBV6-1 and TRBJ2-3, with 10 positions matching TRBD2. CDR1 MNHNS and CDR2 SASEGT come from the germline V gene. Germline trimming cut 1 base from V and 4 bases from J; bases unmatched to any gene: 2. The CDR3 has 15 residues. The CDR3 protein is CASSEESGGADTQYF. CDR3 sequence (DNA): TGTGCCAGCAGTGAAGAGAGCGGGGGGGCAGATACGCAGTATTTT.

The count of this clone is one. The junction departs from germline at one end; a sequencing error may be responsible. The genes are TRBV11-3 and TRBJ2-3, with 9 bases aligning to TRBD1. The CDR3 has 15 amino acids. Germline V gene lookup returns CDR1 SGHNT and CDR2 YENEEA. CDR3 residues: CASSSARDRDVRLSF. The CDR3 nucleotides are TGTGCCAGCAGCTCCGCCCGGGACAGGGATGTCCGTCTGTCTTTT.

The V call is TRBV2, the J call TRBJ2-1; D gene ambiguous. The CDR3 runs to 16 residues. V was cut by 5 bases and J by 7 bases, with 21 bases left in between. CDR1 and CDR2 (germline): SNHLY, FYNNEI. The CDR3 loop is CASSPPYESAGNEQFF. Here the CDR3 DNA reads TGTGCCAGCAGTCCCCCTTATGAGTCCGCCGGGAATGAGCAGTTCTTC.

The chain joins TRBV9 to TRBJ2-3, with D unresolved. The germline CDR1 and CDR2 sequences are SGDLS and YYNGEE. This CDR3 is 14 amino acids long. Trimming took 0 bases from V and 4 from J, leaving 9 bases between them. CDR3 amino acids: CASSVATNPDTQYF. The CDR3 DNA follows: TGTGCCAGCAGCGTAGCTACGAACCCAGATACGCAGTATTTT.

The chain joins TRBV6-5 to TRBJ1-1, with D unresolved. The CDR3 covers 13 residues. V lost 5 bases to trimming and J lost 3 bases, with 10 bases between them. Germline assignment: CDR1 MNHEY and CDR2 SVGAGI. CDR3 sequence (DNA): TGTGCCAGCAGTACCGGGCAGTACACTGAAGCTTTCTTT. Residues: CASSTGQYTEAFF.

This chain links TRBV4-3 with TRBJ2-7; 7 nucleotides agree with TRBD1. Germline V gene sequence: CDR1 LGHNA, CDR2 YSLEER. The CDR3 covers 15 residues. V was pared by 1 base and J by 4 bases, with 7 bases of the junction left unmatched. The DNA for the CDR3 is TGCGCCAGCAGCCAAGGGACAGGCACTGGGTACGAGCAGTACTTC. This gives the protein CASSQGTGTGYEQYF.

This chain connects TRBV7-9 to TRBJ2-1; D is possibly TRBD1 (6 bases). The CDR3 length is 18 residues. Trimming stripped 1 base from V and 1 base from J, with 17 bases between. Germline loops: CDR1 SEHNR, CDR2 FQNEAQ (reference sequence). The CDR3 coding sequence is TGTGCCAGCAGCTTAGGAGACAGACAGGCGAGGTCCTACAATGAGCAGTTCTTC. Its protein is CASSLGDRQARSYNEQFF. Supplemented by reference TRBV7-9 and TRBJ2-1, the full variable domain reads DTGVSQNPRHKITKRGQNVTFRCDPISEHNRLYWYRQTLGQGPEFLTYFQNEAQLEKSRLLSDRFSAERPKGSFSTLEIQRTEQGDSAMYLCASSLGDRQARSYNEQFFGPGTRLTVL.

This chain uses TRBV5-6 with TRBJ1-1; weak D call: TRBD1 (6 bases). The germline V gene encodes CDR1 SGHDT and CDR2 YYEEEE. The CDR3 has 13 amino acids. V was clipped by 3 bases and J by 4 bases, with 10 bases between them. The CDR3 spells CASSSRGATEAFF. The DNA of the CDR3 is TGTGCCAGCAGCTCCCGGGGGGCCACTGAAGCTTTCTTT.

The chain couples TRBV27 to TRBJ2-2, with TRBD1 matching 8 bases. CDR1 is MNHEY, CDR2 SMNVEV, per germline (reference sequence). The CDR3 length is 16 residues. J lost 5 bases, V lost 3 bases, and 8 bases had no gene match. In DNA, the CDR3 is TGTGCCAGCAGTTTTATTGGACAGGGATTAACCGGGGAGCTGTTTTTT. Amino acid sequence: CASSFIGQGLTGELFF.

The chain combines TRBV9 with TRBJ1-1; D is possibly TRBD1 (5 bases). Germline V gene lookup returns CDR1 SGDLS and CDR2 YYNGEE. Between the trimmed V and J ends, which lost 3 bases and 4 bases, there was a span of 13 bases. The CDR3 has 14 residues. CDR3 loop: CASSAFGGSTEAFF. CDR3 coding DNA: TGTGCCAGCAGCGCGTTTGGGGGGAGCACTGAAGCTTTCTTT.

The CDR3 region has the DNA TGCGCCAGCAGCGTACAGACAGATACGCAGTATTTT. Translated, it gives CASSVQTDTQYF. V is TRBV5-1 and J is TRBJ2-3, with D hard to call. Germline V lookup: CDR1 SGHRS, CDR2 YFSETQ. The V and J ends lost 4 bases and 3 bases respectively, with 6 bases between them. This CDR3 spans 12 amino acids.

The chain couples TRBV19 to TRBJ2-2, with D maybe TRBD1 (5 bases). V shed 1 base and J shed 7 bases, with 7 bases lying between them. CDR1 and CDR2 from the germline V gene are LNHDA and SQIVND (reference sequence). CDR3 length: 13 amino acids. The CDR3, as DNA: TGTGCCAGTAGTATAGGGGGCCACGGGGAGCTGTTTTTT. Translating gives CASSIGGHGELFF.

Note on this clone: At one boundary the junction diverges from the germline segment, which might be a read error. This CDR3 is also generated by other DNA sequences in the sample. The chain employs TRBV4-3 and TRBJ1-1; D gene unclear. The germline V gene encodes CDR1 LGHNA and CDR2 YSLEER. The CDR3 runs 11 residues. The CDR3 DNA follows: TGCGCCAGCAGTCAAGGAACTGAAGCTTTCTTT. Protein sequence: CASSQGTEAFF.

The chain employs TRBV29-1 and TRBJ2-7, with D uncertain. The V gene's germline CDR1 is SQVTM and CDR2 ANQGSEA. V was pared by 1 base and J by 0 bases, with 7 bases between. There are 13 residues in the CDR3. CDR3 coding DNA: TGCAGCGTTGAAGTTGGTAGCTCCTACGAGCAGTACTTC. This encodes CSVEVGSSYEQYF.

With regard to this clone: The junction shows a germline mismatch at one end, possibly a read error. This specimen includes other DNA sequences encoding the same CDR3. The chain combines TRBV30 with TRBJ1-4; 8 bases are shared with TRBD1. CDR3 size: 15 residues. CDR1 and CDR2 (germline): GTSNPN, SVGIG (reference sequence). The CDR3 loop reads CAWREGAGQVEKLFF. CDR3 coding DNA: TGTGCCTGGAGGGAAGGGGCGGGACAGGTTGAAAAGCTGTTTTTT.

The chain combines TRBV6-1 with TRBJ1-1, with D hard to call. This CDR3 region has 15 residues. CDR1 is MNHNS and CDR2 is SASEGT in the germline V gene. The V end lost 2 bases, the J end lost 0 bases, and 10 bases lay between the germline ends. The CDR3 loop is CASSELGFMNTEAFF. The CDR3 DNA reads TGTGCCAGCAGTGAATTGGGGTTTATGAACACTGAAGCTTTCTTT.